The sequence of this TCR beta chain was determined in a study of blood T cells in healthy people across ages. Study-wide background: Using template switching, researchers captured about one barcoded beta molecule for each two T cells.

A second about 7 to 12 cycle PCR used barcoded and J-beta primers. TCRdb re-analysed the 5' RACE reads in MiXCR, keeping a single row per CDR3 protein. The sample holds 1.5 million to 2 million distinct CDR3 sequences, about 31% seen once. The V gene's germline CDR1 is LGHDT and CDR2 YNNKEL (reference sequence). V lost 2 bases and J lost 8; bases outside the gene matches: 18. The CDR3 runs to 19 residues. The sequence was obtained from a woman in her twenties or thirties in good health. This rearrangement joins TRBV3-1 to TRBJ1-2, with 12 nucleotides matching TRBD1. The sequencing input was blood. The chain's CDR3 is CASSQSLGQGAIPSHGYTF. CDR3 nucleotide sequence: TGTGCCAGCAGCCAAAGTTTGGGACAGGGGGCTATTCCTTCTCACGGCTACACCTTC.